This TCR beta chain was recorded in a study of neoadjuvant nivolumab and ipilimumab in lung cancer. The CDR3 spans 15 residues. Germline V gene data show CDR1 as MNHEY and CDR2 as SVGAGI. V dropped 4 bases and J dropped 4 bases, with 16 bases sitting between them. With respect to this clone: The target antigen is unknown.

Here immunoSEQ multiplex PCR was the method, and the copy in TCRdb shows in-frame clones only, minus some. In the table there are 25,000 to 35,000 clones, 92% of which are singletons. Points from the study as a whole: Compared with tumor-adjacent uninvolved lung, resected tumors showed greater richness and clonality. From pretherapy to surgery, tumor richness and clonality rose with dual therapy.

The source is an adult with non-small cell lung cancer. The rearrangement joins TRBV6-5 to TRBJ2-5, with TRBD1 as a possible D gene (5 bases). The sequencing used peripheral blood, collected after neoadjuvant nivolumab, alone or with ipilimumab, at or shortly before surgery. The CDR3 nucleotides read TGTGCCAGCAGTTCCTCTTACTCCCAGGGAGAGACCCAGTACTTC. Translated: CASSSSYSQGETQYF.